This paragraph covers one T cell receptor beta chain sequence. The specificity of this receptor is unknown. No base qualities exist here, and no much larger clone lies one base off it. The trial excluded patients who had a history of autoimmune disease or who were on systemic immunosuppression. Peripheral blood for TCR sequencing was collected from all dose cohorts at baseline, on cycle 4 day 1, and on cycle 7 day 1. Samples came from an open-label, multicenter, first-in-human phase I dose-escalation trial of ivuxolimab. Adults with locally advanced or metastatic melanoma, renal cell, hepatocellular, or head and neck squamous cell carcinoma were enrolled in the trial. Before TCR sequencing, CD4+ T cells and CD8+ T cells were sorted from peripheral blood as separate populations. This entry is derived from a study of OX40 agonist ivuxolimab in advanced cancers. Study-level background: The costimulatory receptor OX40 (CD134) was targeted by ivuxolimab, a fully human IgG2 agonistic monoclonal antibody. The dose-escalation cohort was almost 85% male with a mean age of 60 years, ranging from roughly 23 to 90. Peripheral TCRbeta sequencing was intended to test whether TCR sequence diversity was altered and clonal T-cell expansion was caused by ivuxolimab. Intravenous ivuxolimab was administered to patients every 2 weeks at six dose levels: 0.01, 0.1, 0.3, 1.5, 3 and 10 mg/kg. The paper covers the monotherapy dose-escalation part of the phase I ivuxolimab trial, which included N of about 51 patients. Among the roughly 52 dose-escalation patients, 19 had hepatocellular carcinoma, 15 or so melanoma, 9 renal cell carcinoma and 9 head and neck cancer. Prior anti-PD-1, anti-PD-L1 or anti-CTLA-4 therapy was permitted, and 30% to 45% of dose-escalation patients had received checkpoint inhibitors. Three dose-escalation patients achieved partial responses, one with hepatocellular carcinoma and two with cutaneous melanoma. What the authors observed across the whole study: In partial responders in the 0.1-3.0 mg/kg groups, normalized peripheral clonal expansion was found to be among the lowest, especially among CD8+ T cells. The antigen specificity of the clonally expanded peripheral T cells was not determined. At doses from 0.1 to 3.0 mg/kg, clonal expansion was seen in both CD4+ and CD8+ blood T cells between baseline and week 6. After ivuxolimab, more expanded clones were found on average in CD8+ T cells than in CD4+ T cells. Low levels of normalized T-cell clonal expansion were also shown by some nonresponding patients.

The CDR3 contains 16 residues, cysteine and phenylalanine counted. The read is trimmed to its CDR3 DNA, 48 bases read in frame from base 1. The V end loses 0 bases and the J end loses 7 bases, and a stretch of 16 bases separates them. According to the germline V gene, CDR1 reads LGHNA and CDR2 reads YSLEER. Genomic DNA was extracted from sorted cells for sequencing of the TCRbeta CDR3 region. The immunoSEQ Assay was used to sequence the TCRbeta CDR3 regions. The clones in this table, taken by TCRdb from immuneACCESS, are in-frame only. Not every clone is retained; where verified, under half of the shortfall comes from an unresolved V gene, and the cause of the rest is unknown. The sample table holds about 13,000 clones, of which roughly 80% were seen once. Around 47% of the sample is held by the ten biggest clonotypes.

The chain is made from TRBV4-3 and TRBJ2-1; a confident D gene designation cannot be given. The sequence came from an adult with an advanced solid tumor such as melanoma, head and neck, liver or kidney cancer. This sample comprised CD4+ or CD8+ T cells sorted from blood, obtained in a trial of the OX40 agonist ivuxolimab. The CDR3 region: CASSQETAVYENEQFF. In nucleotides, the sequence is TGCGCCAGCAGCCAAGAAACGGCCGTCTACGAAAATGAGCAGTTCTTC.